This T cell receptor (beta chain) was sequenced for a study of cytomegalovirus exposure and HLA in healthy donors. Study results and caveats: The study dropped some indistinguishable V segments, TRBV6-2 and TRBV6-3 among them. TCR beta sequences numbering 16,951 were associated with HLA alleles at 0.05 false discovery rate in a later analysis. Presence/absence analyses took donor sequencing depth as roughly uniform. Rare TCR sequences predominated, though certain public TCRs were found in many donors.

Germline V gives CDR1 ENHRY, CDR2 SYGVKD. CDR3 length equals 16 residues. The trim removed 4 bases at V and 5 bases at J, leaving 5 bases unmatched. In the case of this clone: The antigen is undetermined.

PCR amplification relied on 60 Vbeta primers (plus 13 Jbeta primers). The method was immunoSEQ multiplex PCR; TCRdb's version includes in-frame clones alone and lacks a portion of them. The sample records more than 100,000 clones, roughly four fifths being singletons. This clonotype originated in a woman aged 50 to 60 in good health and CMV-seropositive. The chain links TRBV10-3 to TRBJ2-3, with 14 nucleotides matching TRBD2. The sequenced sample was PBMCs. CDR3 sequence reads: CAISGTSGGSGDTQYF. The CDR3 DNA follows: TGTGCCATCAGTGGGACTAGCGGGGGGTCCGGAGATACGCAGTATTTT.